The clone carrying this TCR beta chain came up once. Its specificity is not known. These data are taken from a study of cytomegalovirus exposure and HLA in healthy donors. Broader study findings: A later analysis reported that several of the most significant clusters appeared to be linked to common viral pathogens, among them Epstein-Barr virus.

V trimming: 4 bases; J trimming: 1 base; junction bases outside the gene matches: 10. CDR1 is LNHDA and CDR2 is SQIVND in the germline V gene (reference sequence). The CDR3 consists of 17 residues. The PCR had 60 Vbeta and 13 Jbeta primers. The method was immunoSEQ multiplex PCR; TCRdb's version includes in-frame clones alone and lacks a portion of them. The sample includes tens of thousands of clones, roughly 78% of them seen just once. The V call is TRBV19, the J call TRBJ2-4; 7 positions match TRBD1. The source material was PBMCs. The clonotype comes from a male donor in good health and CMV-seropositive. The CDR3 loop is CASSTTWTGSAKNIQYF. CDR3 nucleotides: TGTGCCAGTAGTACCACGTGGACAGGTTCGGCCAAAAACATTCAGTACTTC.